The 3 T cell receptor beta chains reported below all come from one sample, sequenced in a study of T-cell reconstitution after alpha-beta-depleted transplantation in children (dated by TCRdb to about 2016). The treatment or condition label of this sample denotes: allogeneic hematopoietic cell transplantation with graft depleted of TCRalphabeta T cells and CD19 B cells. To prepare the library, PCR was applied. The instrument was an Illumina HiSeq 2500. Molecular barcoding was employed in the preparation of TCR libraries, with unique molecular identifiers being used to normalize TCRbeta repertoire quantification. Through fastp at Q25 and MiXCR, TCRdb rebuilt clones from the public reads, retaining in-frame beta chains. For every CDR3 protein sequence, its rows merge into one entry that carries the most common genes and DNA. The sample table holds approximately 1,000,000 distinct CDR3 sequences, of which about 30% were seen once. Of the sample, over 25% falls within the top ten clones.

Source: PBMCs, mostly from graft donor cells, taken 360 days after TCRalphabeta/CD19-depleted stem cell transplant. These receptors were taken from a boy in the first two years of life who had a stem cell transplant for SCID, so the T cells may come from the graft donor.

The rearrangement uses TRBV5-6 and TRBJ2-1; D tentatively fits TRBD1 or TRBD2 (5 bases each). Germline V CDR1 and CDR2: SGHDT, YYEEEE. The germline V and J ends were trimmed by 7 bases and 2 bases, with 19 bases remaining between them. The length of the CDR3 is 16 residues. This CDR3 is CASDENTGTPYNEQFF. CDR3 DNA sequence: TGTGCCAGCGACGAGAATACCGGGACCCCCTACAATGAGCAGTTCTTC.

The V call is TRBV28, the J call TRBJ2-7; 7 bases match TRBD2. J was trimmed by 3 bases and V by 4 bases; bases with no gene match: 9. The CDR3 totals 15 residues. CDR1 and CDR2 (germline): MDHEN, SYDVKM. Here the CDR3 DNA reads TGTGCCAGCAGTTGGAGCGGGGACTCTGTCTACGAGCAGTACTTC. Residues: CASSWSGDSVYEQYF.

This chain links TRBV9 with TRBJ1-2; 8 positions match TRBD1. CDR1 and CDR2 from the germline V gene are SGDLS and YYNGEE. The CDR3 length is 14 residues. Trimming cost V 2 bases and J 4 bases; bases outside gene matches: 4. CDR3 in amino acids: CASSVGQARYGYTF. The CDR3, as DNA: TGTGCCAGCAGCGTGGGACAGGCGCGCTATGGCTACACCTTC.